This TCR beta chain appears in the sequencing data of a study of tumor and adjacent non-tumor tissue in lung cancer. In the study overall: Patients were aged 31 to 76, roughly 9 men and 4 to 6 women, stage I to III. About 4.17 million productive TCRbeta reads were obtained per sample on average.

Three rounds of nested PCR, following a modified ARM-PCR protocol, produced the TCRbeta library. Each CDR3 protein gets one entry after TCRdb re-called the multiplex PCR reads with MiXCR. The repertoire has 60,000 or so distinct CDR3 sequences, around 64% of them found once; the top ten carry 25% to 35%. Germline V lookup: CDR1 MNHEY, CDR2 SVGAGI. The CDR3 covers 13 residues. RNA was extracted from bulk tissue without any cell sorting. Distant lung tissue was collected more than 3 cm away from the tumor edge. To note about this clonotype: An end of the junction does not agree with germline; a read error may underlie this.

The source is a man aged 65 to 79 with non-small cell lung cancer. The sequenced sample consisted of distant non-tumor lung tissue. This sequence joins TRBV6-5 and TRBJ2-5; D might be TRBD2 (5 bases). The CDR3, as DNA: TGTGCTAGCAGTTACGGCATGGCGGGGACCCAGTACTTC. Residues: CASSYGMAGTQYF.